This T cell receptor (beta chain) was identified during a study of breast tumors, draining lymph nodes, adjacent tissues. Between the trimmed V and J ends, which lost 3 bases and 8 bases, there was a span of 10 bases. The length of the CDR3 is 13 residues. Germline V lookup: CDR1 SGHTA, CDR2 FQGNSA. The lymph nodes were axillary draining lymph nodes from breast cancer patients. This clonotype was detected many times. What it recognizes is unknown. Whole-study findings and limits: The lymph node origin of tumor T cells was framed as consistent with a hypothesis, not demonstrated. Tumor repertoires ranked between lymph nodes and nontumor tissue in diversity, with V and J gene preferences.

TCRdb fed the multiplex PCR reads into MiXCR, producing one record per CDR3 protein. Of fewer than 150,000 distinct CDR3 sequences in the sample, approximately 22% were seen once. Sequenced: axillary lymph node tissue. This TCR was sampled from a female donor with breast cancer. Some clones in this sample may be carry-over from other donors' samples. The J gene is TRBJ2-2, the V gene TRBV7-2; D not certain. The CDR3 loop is CASSLVGRGELFF. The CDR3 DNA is TGTGCCAGCAGCTTGGTAGGCCGAGGGGAGCTGTTTTTT.